These 23 T cell receptor beta chains came from one sample sequenced in a study of immune characterization of retroperitoneal liposarcoma. TCRdb reprocessed the PCR reads with MiXCR, giving one entry per CDR3 protein. The table lists approximately 9,300 distinct CDR3 sequences, 25% to 30% of them singletons. Specimen: tumor tissue. Receptors were obtained from a male donor with retroperitoneal liposarcoma.

At least ten counts were recorded for this clonotype. The chain recombines TRBV6-1 with TRBJ2-4; 12 positions agree with TRBD1. CDR1 is MNHNS, CDR2 SASEGT, per germline. The ends lost 2 bases at V and 7 bases at J; junction bases unmatched: 3. CDR3 length: 15 amino acids. The CDR3 region has the DNA TGTGCCAGCAGTGAACCGGGACAGGGGGCCAACATTCAGTACTTC. Its translation is CASSEPGQGANIQYF.

This clonotype is deemed medium-sized. The chain has TRBV12-3 or TRBV12-4 and TRBJ2-5, with no clear D. With 3 bases removed from V and 4 bases from J, the gap between germline ends came to 12 bases. The CDR3 totals 14 residues. As DNA, the CDR3 is TGTGCCAGCAGTTTGGGCTGGAACCGAGAGACCCAGTACTTC. Translated, it gives CASSLGWNRETQYF.

This rearrangement joins TRBV6-1 to TRBJ2-5; D call uncertain. The DNA end is more similar to TRBJ2-1, so the J call may be wrong. The CDR3 covers 12 residues. The V gene's germline CDR1 is MNHNS and CDR2 SASEGT. For the CDR3, the DNA is TGTGCCAGCAGTGTTTACAGCTACGAGCAGTTCTTC. Encoded protein: CASSVYSYEQFF.

J is TRBJ1-3 and V is TRBV12-3 or TRBV12-4; D is uncertain. The CDR3 consists of 12 residues. Trimming pared 5 bases from V and 10 bases from J, leaving 12 bases between. The CDR3 reads CASSLNPGTIYF. In nucleotides, the CDR3 is TGTGCCAGCAGTCTTAATCCCGGGACCATATATTTT.

The chain combines TRBV7-6 with TRBJ2-1; no clear D gene. The DNA end favors TRBJ2-7, so the J call may be wrong. Germline CDR1 is SGHVS and CDR2 is FNYEAQ. The CDR3 sequence is 12 residues long. The CDR3 DNA is TGTGCCAGCAGCTTACGTGTGCAAGAGCAGTACTTC. This codes for CASSLRVQEQYF.

By share of the sample, this clonotype is medium-sized (0.01 to 0.1%). The J gene is TRBJ2-3, the V gene TRBV6-1, with 10 bases aligning to TRBD2. The CDR3 is 15 amino acids. The V segment lost 5 bases and the J segment 2 bases; nucleotides outside the gene matches: 4. Germline V CDR1 and CDR2: MNHNS, SASEGT. The CDR3 DNA is TGTGCCAGCAGTTCAGGACTAGCGGCCACAGATACGCAGTATTTT. Protein: CASSSGLAATDTQYF.

In its sample, this clonotype is medium-sized. The V and J genes are TRBV6-1 and TRBJ2-3; 8 nucleotides match TRBD2. V was pared by 8 bases and J by 0 bases, with 10 bases of the junction left unmatched. Germline CDR1 MNHNS, CDR2 SASEGT. This CDR3 contains 16 residues. The CDR3 DNA sequence: TGTGCCAGCCTCCCTTCGGGGGGGGTAAGCACAGATACGCAGTATTTT. Translating it yields CASLPSGGVSTDTQYF.

By sample fraction, this clonotype is medium-sized. The J gene is TRBJ2-2, the V gene TRBV6-1; 8 bases are a match to TRBD2. The CDR3 runs to 15 residues. The germline CDR1 and CDR2 sequences are MNHNS and SASEGT. V gave up 4 bases and J gave up 4 bases; unmatched junction bases: 5. The CDR3 sequence: CASSARGGGTGELFF. DNA of the CDR3: TGTGCCAGCAGTGCCCGGGGGGGCGGCACCGGGGAGCTGTTTTTT.

By share, this clonotype ranks as medium-sized. The rearrangement uses TRBV6-6 and TRBJ2-1, with D possibly called TRBD1 or TRBD2 (6 bases each). This CDR3 has 14 residues. Trimming pared 2 bases from V and 13 bases from J, leaving 18 bases between. Germline CDR1 reads MNHNY; CDR2 reads SVGAGI (reference sequence). The CDR3 nucleotides are TGTGCCAGCAGTTACCGACGCACGGGGGCGCCCCAGTTCTTC. Translation: CASSYRRTGAPQFF.

In this sample, this clonotype turned up many times. CDR3 DNA: TGTGCCAGCAGTGAGACGTCCCCTTTGGGTCTCGAGCAGTTCTTC. Its translation is CASSETSPLGLEQFF. The rearrangement links TRBV6-1 to TRBJ2-1; D is uncertain. The germline V and J ends were trimmed by 3 bases and 10 bases, with 19 bases remaining between them. The CDR3 is 15 residues long. Germline V gene data show CDR1 as MNHNS and CDR2 as SASEGT.

The CDR3 DNA sequence: TGTGCCAGCAAAACTAGCGGGTTTGGCGGGGAGCTGTTTTTT. The encoded protein is CASKTSGFGGELFF. This chain connects TRBV6-1 to TRBJ2-2, with 9 bases aligning to TRBD2. V gave up 7 bases and J gave up 7 bases; unmatched junction bases: 7. Germline V gene data show CDR1 as MNHNS and CDR2 as SASEGT. This CDR3 spans 14 amino acids.

This clonotype rates as medium-sized. The rearrangement links TRBV6-1 to TRBJ2-1; perhaps D is TRBD1 or TRBD2 (5 bases each). CDR3 length: 16 residues. V was trimmed by 1 base and J by 10 bases, leaving 20 bases between them. Germline V gene sequence: CDR1 MNHNS, CDR2 SASEGT. The CDR3 DNA reads TGTGCCAGCAGTGAAGAGGGGCCAGGGAGCTCCTACGAGCAGTTCTTC. It yields the protein CASSEEGPGSSYEQFF.

In this sample, this clonotype is medium-sized (0.01 to 0.1%). The V call is TRBV6-6, the J call TRBJ2-5; perhaps D is TRBD1 or TRBD2 (5 bases each). The CDR3 is made up of 11 amino acids. Trimming removed 0 bases at V and 11 bases at J, with 7 bases between. In germline, CDR1 is MNHNY, CDR2 SVGAGI (reference sequence). The CDR3 reads CASSYSGEQYF. The CDR3 DNA sequence: TGTGCCAGCAGTTACTCGGGGGAGCAGTACTTC.

This clonotype occurred a few times. The chain couples TRBV12-5 to TRBJ2-1; D unclear. The CDR3 has 12 amino acids. Deletions cut 6 bases from V and 7 bases from J, with 10 bases between. Germline values: CDR1 LGHNT, CDR2 FRNRAP. CDR3 in amino acids: CASGRIPNEQFF. CDR3 DNA: TGTGCTAGTGGCAGAATCCCAAATGAGCAGTTCTTC.

The rearrangement uses TRBV7-2 and TRBJ2-2; no clear D. This CDR3 is built from 12 residues. Germline values: CDR1 SGHTA, CDR2 FQGNSA. V was pared by 5 bases and J by 6 bases, with 7 bases between. The CDR3 protein is CASSLWAGELFF. The CDR3 nucleotides are TGTGCCAGCAGCCTTTGGGCCGGGGAGCTGTTTTTT.

V is TRBV12-3 or TRBV12-4 and J is TRBJ1-2; D is undetermined. Trimming cost V 3 bases and J 4 bases, with 6 bases left between them. This CDR3 is 12 amino acids long. The CDR3 protein is CASSLGSYGYTF. The CDR3 nucleotides read TGTGCCAGCAGTTTGGGGTCCTATGGCTACACCTTC.

This clonotype is medium-sized within its sample. This chain links TRBV6-1 with TRBJ2-1; 8 bases agree with TRBD2. The DNA matches TRBJ2-7 better at its end, which makes the J call doubtful. Germline V gives CDR1 MNHNS, CDR2 SASEGT. The CDR3 loop spans 12 amino acids. The CDR3 spells CASSDPGGEQYF. The DNA of the CDR3 is TGTGCCAGCAGTGACCCGGGGGGGGAGCAGTACTTC.

This clonotype has more than one count but fewer than ten. The gene calls are TRBV6-6 and TRBJ2-1, with D maybe TRBD1 (6 bases). Germline values: CDR1 MNHNY, CDR2 SVGAGI (reference sequence). Trimming removed 2 bases at V and 10 bases at J, with 21 bases between. The CDR3 has 16 amino acids. The CDR3 sequence is CASSYGVEAGVGEQFF. DNA for the CDR3: TGTGCCAGCAGTTACGGAGTCGAGGCAGGGGTGGGCGAGCAGTTCTTC.

This clonotype was detected ten times or more. V gene TRBV12-3 or TRBV12-4 combines with J gene TRBJ2-1, with 7 bases fitting TRBD2. The J call may be wrong; the DNA end is better matched by TRBJ2-7. The CDR3 loop spans 16 amino acids. The CDR3 here is CASSSSGGRSYNEQYF. CDR3 in DNA: TGTGCCAGCAGTTCTAGCGGAGGCCGCTCCTACAATGAGCAGTACTTC.

The chain is built from TRBV6-1 and TRBJ2-1, with 8 nucleotides matching TRBD1. The DNA end is more similar to TRBJ2-7, so the J call may be wrong. The CDR3 contains 14 residues. Looked up from germline, CDR1 is MNHNS and CDR2 is SASEGT. The CDR3 nucleotides read TGTGCCAGCAGTGAAGAAGGGACAGGCTACGAGCAGTACTTC. It encodes CASSEEGTGYEQYF.

The chain has TRBV11-3 and TRBJ2-3, with 8 bases aligning to TRBD1. V was pared by 5 bases and J by 4 bases, with 8 bases of the junction left unmatched. The CDR3 length is 15 residues. From germline, CDR1 is SGHNT and CDR2 YENEEA. CDR3 sequence (DNA): TGTGCCAGCAGCGAGAAAACGGACAGGGCAGATACGCAGTATTTT. This gives the protein CASSEKTDRADTQYF.

This clonotype was found a few times. The chain employs TRBV6-1 and TRBJ2-1; TRBD1 is a possible D gene (6 bases). The J call may be faulty, since TRBJ2-7 better matches the DNA end. The CDR3 is made up of 16 amino acids. Looked up from germline, CDR1 is MNHNS and CDR2 is SASEGT. In DNA form, the CDR3 reads TGTGCCAGCAGTCCCCGATCTCTTACAGGGACCTACGAGCAGTACTTC. It translates to CASSPRSLTGTYEQYF.

This clonotype was counted many times. The rearrangement links TRBV7-2 to TRBJ2-1; 9 positions match TRBD2. With the DNA end fitting TRBJ2-7 better, the J assignment may be wrong. Germline CDR1 reads SGHTA; CDR2 reads FQGNSA. This CDR3 comprises 15 residues. In DNA form, the CDR3 reads TGTGCCAGCAGCTTAATGAGCGGGGGGTACAATGAGCAGTACTTC. It codes for CASSLMSGGYNEQYF.